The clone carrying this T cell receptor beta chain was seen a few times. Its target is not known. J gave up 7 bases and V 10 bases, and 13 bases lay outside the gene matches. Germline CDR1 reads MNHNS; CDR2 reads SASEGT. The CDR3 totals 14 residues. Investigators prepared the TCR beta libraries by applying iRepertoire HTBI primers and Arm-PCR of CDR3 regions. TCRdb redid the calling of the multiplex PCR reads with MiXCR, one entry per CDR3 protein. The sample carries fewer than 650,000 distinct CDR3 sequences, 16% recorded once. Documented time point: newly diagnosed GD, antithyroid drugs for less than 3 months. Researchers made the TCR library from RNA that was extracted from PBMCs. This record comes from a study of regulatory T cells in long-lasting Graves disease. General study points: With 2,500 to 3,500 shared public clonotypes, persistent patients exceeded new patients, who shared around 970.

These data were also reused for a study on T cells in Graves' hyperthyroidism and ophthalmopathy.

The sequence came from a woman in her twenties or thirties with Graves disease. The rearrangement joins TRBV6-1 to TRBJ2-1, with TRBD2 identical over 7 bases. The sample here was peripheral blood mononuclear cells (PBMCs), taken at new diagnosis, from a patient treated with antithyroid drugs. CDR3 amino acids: CATKGGLGENEQFF. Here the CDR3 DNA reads TGTGCCACCAAGGGAGGGTTGGGGGAAAATGAGCAGTTCTTC.